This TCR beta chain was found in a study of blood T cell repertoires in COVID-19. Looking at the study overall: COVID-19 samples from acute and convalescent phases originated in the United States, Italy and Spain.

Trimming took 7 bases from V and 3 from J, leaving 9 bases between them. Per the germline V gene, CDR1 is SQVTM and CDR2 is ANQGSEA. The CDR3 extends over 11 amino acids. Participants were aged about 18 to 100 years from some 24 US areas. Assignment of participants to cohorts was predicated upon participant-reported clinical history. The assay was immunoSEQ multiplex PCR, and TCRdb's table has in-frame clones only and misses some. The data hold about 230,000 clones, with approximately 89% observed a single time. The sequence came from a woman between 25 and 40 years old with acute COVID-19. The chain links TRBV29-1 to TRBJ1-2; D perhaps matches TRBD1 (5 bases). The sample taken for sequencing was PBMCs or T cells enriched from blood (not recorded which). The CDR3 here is CSAGADYGYTF. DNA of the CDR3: TGCAGCGCTGGGGCTGACTATGGCTACACCTTC.